Detailed here is one T cell receptor (beta chain). Its antigen remains unidentified. The data belong to a study of graft-versus-host responses after intestinal transplantation. The wider study: Tacrolimus and steroids were given for about 3 years to all recipients after anti-thymocyte globulin induction. Study-level points and caveats: Allografts of patients with graft-donor T cell macrochimerism showed high graft-versus-host to host-versus-graft clone ratios. Researchers found GvH clones in recipient marrow, and some showed up first in ileum or blood.

The CDR3 runs to 14 residues. Trimming took 2 bases from V and 7 from J; bases not matched to a gene: 7. Germline values: CDR1 MNHNY, CDR2 SVGAGI (reference sequence). Repertoires were generated with immunoSEQ multiplex PCR, while TCRdb's copy carries only in-frame clones and drops some. The profile shows about 110,000 clones, about 92% of them singletons. This sequence joins TRBV6-6 and TRBJ1-2, with 7 bases identical to TRBD1. Here the sequenced sample was unstimulated CD8+ T cells sorted from spleen or lymph node cells, taken before transplant. This TCR was sampled from a human donor who was the organ donor for an intestinal transplant. CDR3 loop: CASSYERGRSGYTF. As DNA, the CDR3 is TGTGCCAGCAGTTACGAAAGGGGGCGCAGTGGCTACACCTTC.